The 21 T cell receptor beta chains presented below share a single source sample, sequenced in a study of CXCR3-negative and CXCR3-positive naive CD8 T cells. In preparing the TRB cDNA libraries, 5' RACE with UMI labels was used. From the 5' RACE reads, TCRdb lists one entry per CDR3 protein and no DNA. The specimen's table records 92,000 or so distinct CDR3 sequences. Material for sequencing was naive CXCR3- CD8+ T cells from blood. The subset was: CD45RO-CCR7+CD27+CD95- naive CD8+ T cells lacking CXCR3 (TNR3-). The receptors were gathered from a human donor in good health. Some clones in this sample may be carry-over from other donors' samples.

The V gene is TRBV10-1, the J gene TRBJ1-5; the D call of TRBD1 rests on TCRdb alone, since no DNA is present to check it. Germline CDR1 and CDR2: WNHNN and SYGVQD (reference sequence). The CDR3 runs to 15 residues. This CDR3 is CASLATGGRNQTQHF.

The chain recombines TRBV7-9 with TRBJ1-1. Looked up from germline, CDR1 is SEHNR and CDR2 is FQNEAQ (reference sequence). The CDR3 length is 12 residues. The CDR3 is CASSFKVPEAFF.

The chain has TRBV29-1 and TRBJ2-1; TCRdb proposes TRBD1, but this gene call is untestable without DNA. The CDR3 loop spans 13 amino acids. Germline-derived CDR1 and CDR2 are SQVTM and ANQGSEA. CDR3 protein: CSSTGVVLNEQFF.

The chain combines TRBV30 with TRBJ2-7; TCRdb indicates TRBD2, and absent DNA this call remains unverified. The V gene's germline CDR1 is GTSNPN and CDR2 SVGIG (reference sequence). CDR3 size: 14 residues. CDR3: CAWEASGGTYEQYF.

This chain joins TRBV7-2 and TRBJ1-6. Looked up from germline, CDR1 is SGHTA and CDR2 is FQGNSA. The length of the CDR3 is 15 residues. CDR3 region: CASSLTESSIGPLHF.

This chain joins TRBV20-1 and TRBJ1-6. Germline V gene lookup returns CDR1 DFQATT and CDR2 SNEGSKA (reference sequence). The CDR3 covers 14 residues. The CDR3: CSAQIEAGSSPLHF.

The V call is TRBV29-1, the J call TRBJ1-1; TCRdb lists TRBD1, though no DNA is available to test this call. Germline lookup yields CDR1 SQVTM and CDR2 ANQGSEA. The CDR3 loop spans 12 amino acids. Here the CDR3 reads CSVFPGKSEAFF. Full variable domain (rest looked up from reference TRBV29-1 and TRBJ1-1): SAVISQKPSRDICQRGTSLTIQCQVDSQVTMMFWYRQQPGQSLTLIATANQGSEATYESGFVIDKFPISRPNLTFSTLTVSNMSPEDSSIYLCSVFPGKSEAFFGQGTRLTVV.

The rearrangement uses TRBV10-3 and TRBJ2-7. Looked up from germline, CDR1 is ENHRY and CDR2 is SYGVKD. This CDR3 is 14 amino acids long. CDR3 sequence reads: CAITSQGSSYEQYF.

The V gene is TRBV4-1, the J gene TRBJ1-2. Germline V gives CDR1 MGHRA, CDR2 YSYEKL. This CDR3 has 15 amino acids. CDR3 loop: CASSQDKTATYGYTF.

The V and J genes are TRBV29-1 and TRBJ2-7; the D call of TRBD2 rests on TCRdb alone, since no DNA is present to check it. This CDR3 has 12 residues. Germline V gene data show CDR1 as SQVTM and CDR2 as ANQGSEA. This chain's CDR3 is CSVGGGGYEQYF.

The chain is built from TRBV29-1 and TRBJ2-7; TCRdb reports TRBD1, a call that lacks DNA to check it against. Germline assignment: CDR1 SQVTM and CDR2 ANQGSEA. The CDR3 loop spans 11 amino acids. Here the CDR3 reads CSGTDSYEQYF.

The chain couples TRBV25-1 to TRBJ1-2. In germline, CDR1 is MGHDK, CDR2 SYGVNS. This CDR3 spans 13 amino acids. CDR3 sequence reads: CAGSELGGLGYTF.

V is TRBV7-9 and J is TRBJ1-1. Germline V gene data show CDR1 as SEHNR and CDR2 as FQNEAQ (reference sequence). The length of the CDR3 is 12 residues. CDR3 residues: CASSALNTEAFF.

The CDR3 sequence: CASSYVGYTDTQYF. The chain combines TRBV6-5 with TRBJ2-3. The CDR3 is 14 residues long. Germline CDR1 is MNHEY and CDR2 is SVGAGI.

This chain uses TRBV7-2 with TRBJ2-1. Germline V lookup: CDR1 SGHTA, CDR2 FQGNSA. The CDR3 runs to 12 residues. The CDR3 spells CASSLVHNEQFF.

The chain has TRBV5-1 and TRBJ2-4. This CDR3 comprises 11 residues. Germline V gene data show CDR1 as SGHRS and CDR2 as YFSETQ. The chain's CDR3 is CASSLGKIQYF. The full variable domain, with the rest looked up from reference TRBV5-1 and TRBJ2-4, is KAGVTQTPRYLIKTRGQQVTLSCSPISGHRSVSWYQQTPGQGLQFLFEYFSETQRNKGNFPGRFSGRQFSNSRSEMNVSTLELGDSALYLCASSLGKIQYFGAGTRLSVL.

The chain uses TRBV12-3 or TRBV12-4 and TRBJ1-5. This CDR3 is 13 amino acids long. CDR3 region: CASSYDRNQPQHF.

The chain uses TRBV27 and TRBJ1-6. From germline, CDR1 is MNHEY and CDR2 SMNVEV (reference sequence). The CDR3 has 11 amino acids. The CDR3 sequence is CASSLRSPLHF.

The genes are TRBV6-6 and TRBJ2-2; the TRBD1 assignment by TCRdb is unverifiable without DNA. Germline V CDR1 and CDR2: MNHNY, SVGAGI (reference sequence). The CDR3 is 17 amino acids. Here the CDR3 reads CASSYSLTGTSDGELFF.

The chain couples TRBV2 to TRBJ2-1; there is no DNA to check the TCRdb D call of TRBD1. The germline CDR1 and CDR2 sequences are SNHLY and FYNNEI. This CDR3 has 15 residues. This chain's CDR3 is CASSDSGGALDEQFF.

The V call is TRBV29-1, the J call TRBJ2-1. The germline CDR1 and CDR2 sequences are SQVTM and ANQGSEA. The CDR3 has 16 amino acids. This CDR3 reads CSVDGIYQGFYNEQFF.